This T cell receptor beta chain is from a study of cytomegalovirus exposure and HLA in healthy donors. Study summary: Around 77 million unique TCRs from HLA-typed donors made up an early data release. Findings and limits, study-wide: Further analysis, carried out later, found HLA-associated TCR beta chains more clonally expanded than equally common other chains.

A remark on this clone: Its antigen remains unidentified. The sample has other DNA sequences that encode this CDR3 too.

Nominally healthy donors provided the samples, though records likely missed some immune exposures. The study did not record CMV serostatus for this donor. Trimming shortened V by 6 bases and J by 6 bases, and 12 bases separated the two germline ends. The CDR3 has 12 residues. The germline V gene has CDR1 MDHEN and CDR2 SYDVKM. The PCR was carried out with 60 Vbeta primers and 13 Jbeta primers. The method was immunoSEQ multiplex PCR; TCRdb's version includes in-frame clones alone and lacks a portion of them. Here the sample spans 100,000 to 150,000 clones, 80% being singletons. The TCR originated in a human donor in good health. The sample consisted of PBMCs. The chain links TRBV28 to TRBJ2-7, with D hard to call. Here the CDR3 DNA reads TGTGCCAGCAGGGAATTGTCGGGCGAGCAGTACTTC. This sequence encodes CASRELSGEQYF.